This TCR beta chain stems from a study of cytomegalovirus exposure and HLA in healthy donors. The PCR ran on 60 Vbeta and 13 Jbeta primers. The method was immunoSEQ multiplex PCR; TCRdb's version includes in-frame clones alone and lacks a portion of them. This sample yields about 93,000 clones, of which over 60% are seen a single time; approximately 5.8% belongs to the top ten. With respect to this clone: The antigen is unknown.

Study results and caveats: The authors enumerated roughly 160 TCR beta chains as linked to cytomegalovirus.

Trimming removed 4 bases at V and 4 bases at J, with 13 bases between. Germline V gives CDR1 SGHRS, CDR2 YFSETQ. The CDR3 consists of 14 residues. The chain has TRBV5-1 and TRBJ2-3; D unresolved. Sequencing used PBMCs. This receptor was identified in a boy between 5 and 17 years old in good health and CMV-seropositive. In nucleotides, the CDR3 is TGCGCCAGCAGCCTGGGGAACGAGGCAGATACGCAGTATTTT. Translated: CASSLGNEADTQYF.